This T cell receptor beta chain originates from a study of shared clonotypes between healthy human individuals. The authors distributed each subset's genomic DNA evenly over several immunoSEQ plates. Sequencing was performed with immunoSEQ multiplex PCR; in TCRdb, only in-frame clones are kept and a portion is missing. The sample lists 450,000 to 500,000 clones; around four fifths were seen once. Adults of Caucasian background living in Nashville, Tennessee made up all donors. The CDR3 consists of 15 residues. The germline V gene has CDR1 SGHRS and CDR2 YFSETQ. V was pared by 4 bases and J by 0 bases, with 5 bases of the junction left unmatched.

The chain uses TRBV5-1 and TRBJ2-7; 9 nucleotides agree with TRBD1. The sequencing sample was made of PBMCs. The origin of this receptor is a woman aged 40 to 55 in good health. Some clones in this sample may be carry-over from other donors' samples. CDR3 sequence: CASSTGQGNSYEQYF. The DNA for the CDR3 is TGCGCCAGCAGCACAGGACAGGGGAACTCCTACGAGCAGTACTTC.